A single sample gave rise to the 32 T cell receptor beta chains below, sequenced in a study of radiotherapy plus CTLA-4 blockade in lung cancer. This table comes from immunoSEQ multiplex PCR, and its TCRdb copy is limited to in-frame clones, with some not included. The sample yields 25,000 to 40,000 clones, 60% to 80% seen once. The sequenced sample was peripheral blood, obtained from a patient treated with radiotherapy plus ipilimumab. The origin of the receptors is a human donor with non-small cell lung cancer whose response to radiotherapy plus ipilimumab could not be evaluated.

The chain has TRBV6-6 and TRBJ2-1; D gene uncertain. This CDR3 spans 14 amino acids. CDR1 is MNHNY and CDR2 is SVGAGI in the germline V gene (reference sequence). Trimming pared 6 bases from V and 8 bases from J, leaving 17 bases between. In nucleotides, the CDR3 is TGTGCCAGCAGGAAGACAAAGCAGTCCTATGAGCAGTTCTTC. Translating it yields CASRKTKQSYEQFF.

The CDR3 DNA reads TGTGCCAGCAGTGAGAGGATCAGACGGGTCAATGAGCAGTTCTTC. As protein: CASSERIRRVNEQFF. The J gene is TRBJ2-1, the V gene TRBV6-1, with unresolved D. This CDR3 comprises 15 residues. V dropped 3 bases and J dropped 6 bases, with 15 bases sitting between them. Germline V gene sequence: CDR1 MNHNS, CDR2 SASEGT.

This clone occurred a few times. The rearrangement uses TRBV6-5 and TRBJ2-2, with D perhaps matching TRBD2 (5 bases). This CDR3 has 16 residues. V was pared by 2 bases and J by 2 bases, with 12 bases between. Germline CDR1 MNHEY, CDR2 SVGAGI. The CDR3 region is CASSYGGFINTGELFF. CDR3 sequence (DNA): TGTGCCAGCAGTTACGGCGGGTTTATTAACACCGGGGAGCTGTTTTTT.

The V call is TRBV28, the J call TRBJ2-7; the D gene is possibly TRBD1 (6 bases). Trimming shortened V by 6 bases and J by 4 bases, and 10 bases separated the two germline ends. The CDR3 is 12 amino acids. Germline V gives CDR1 MDHEN, CDR2 SYDVKM. The CDR3 DNA is TGTGCCAGCAGCATTCAGGGGTACGAGCAGTACTTC. This encodes CASSIQGYEQYF.

The V and J genes are TRBV10-3 and TRBJ2-1, with TRBD2 as a possible D gene (7 bases). Germline loops: CDR1 ENHRY, CDR2 SYGVKD. The CDR3 has 12 amino acids. With 3 bases removed from V and 9 bases from J, the gap between germline ends came to 9 bases. The CDR3 DNA is TGTGCCATCAGTGATCGGGGGGCTGAGCAGTTCTTC. It codes for CAISDRGAEQFF.

A few counts support this clone. CDR3 amino acids: CASSLGRWRDTQYF. The CDR3 DNA follows: TGTGCCAGCAGCTTAGGGAGGTGGCGAGATACGCAGTATTTT. The chain recombines TRBV7-2 with TRBJ2-3, with D possibly matching TRBD2 (5 bases). Germline CDR1 is SGHTA and CDR2 is FQGNSA. The CDR3 is made up of 14 amino acids. Trimming left V 1 base short and J 5 bases short, with 10 bases between. Full variable domain (remainder filled in from reference TRBV7-2 and TRBJ2-3): GAGVSQSPSNKVTEKGKDVELRCDPISGHTALYWYRQSLGQGLEFLIYFQGNSAPDKSGLPSDRFSAERTGGSVSTLTIQRTQQEDSAVYLCASSLGRWRDTQYFGPGTRLTVL.

This clone showed up just a few times. This chain connects TRBV6-1 to TRBJ2-1; 8 bases are a match to TRBD1. CDR3 length equals 17 residues. V was clipped by 1 base and J by 1 base; unmatched bases: 6. Germline CDR1 MNHNS, CDR2 SASEGT. CDR3 loop: CASSEGMGQVSYNEQFF. The CDR3 region has the DNA TGTGCCAGCAGTGAAGGCATGGGACAGGTGTCCTACAATGAGCAGTTCTTC.

This clone was counted a few times. This chain uses TRBV19 with TRBJ1-2; tentative D call: TRBD1 (5 bases). Trimming took off 1 base at V and 10 bases at J, with 13 bases between the two ends. Looked up from germline, CDR1 is LNHDA and CDR2 is SQIVND (reference sequence). The CDR3 consists of 13 residues. The chain's CDR3 is CASSIAGQQAYTF. CDR3 DNA: TGTGCCAGTAGTATAGCCGGTCAACAGGCCTACACCTTC. Full variable domain (remainder filled in from reference TRBV19 and TRBJ1-2): DGGITQSPKYLFRKEGQNVTLSCEQNLNHDAMYWYRQDPGQGLRLIYYSQIVNDFQKGDIAEGYSVSREKKESFPLTVTSAQKNPTAFYLCASSIAGQQAYTFGSGTRLTVV.

The chain recombines TRBV5-6 with TRBJ2-2; weak D call: TRBD2 (5 bases). CDR3 length equals 15 residues. V was trimmed by 4 bases and J by 0 bases, leaving 10 bases between them. Looked up from germline, CDR1 is SGHDT and CDR2 is YYEEEE. CDR3 protein: CASSGEWPNTGELFF. The CDR3 DNA sequence: TGTGCCAGCAGCGGGGAGTGGCCGAACACCGGGGAGCTGTTTTTT.

The chain links TRBV7-2 to TRBJ2-1, with 8 bases matching TRBD1. The CDR3 sequence is 15 residues long. V was clipped by 0 bases and J by 8 bases; unmatched bases: 6. Germline V gives CDR1 SGHTA, CDR2 FQGNSA. CDR3 protein: CASSLAPQGAYEQFF. The CDR3 nucleotides read TGTGCCAGCAGCTTAGCGCCCCAGGGGGCCTATGAGCAGTTCTTC.

The chain couples TRBV5-1 to TRBJ1-2; the match to TRBD1 covers 7 bases. V trimming: 0 bases; J trimming: 8 bases; junction bases outside the gene matches: 10. Germline CDR1 is SGHRS and CDR2 is YFSETQ. CDR3 size: 15 residues. The CDR3 reads CASSLGLGTERGYTF. CDR3 coding DNA: TGCGCCAGCAGCTTGGGACTAGGGACAGAGCGGGGCTACACCTTC.

The chain employs TRBV18 and TRBJ2-3; 8 bases align to TRBD1. The V segment lost 2 bases and the J segment 0 bases; nucleotides outside the gene matches: 4. The CDR3 is made up of 16 amino acids. From germline, CDR1 is KGHSH and CDR2 LQKENI. CDR3 residues: CASSPTGGTSTDTQYF. In DNA form, the CDR3 reads TGTGCCAGCTCACCAACAGGGGGGACTAGCACAGATACGCAGTATTTT.

This clone was observed once. The chain has TRBV5-6 and TRBJ2-2; D not certain. CDR1 is SGHDT, CDR2 YYEEEE, per germline. V was pared by 4 bases and J by 7 bases, with 8 bases between. The CDR3 loop spans 12 amino acids. The CDR3 protein is CASSAYYGELFF. CDR3 nucleotide sequence: TGTGCCAGCAGCGCCTACTACGGGGAGCTGTTTTTT.

This clone occurred once. The chain joins TRBV7-3 to TRBJ2-1; 12 bases agree with TRBD2. CDR3 size: 15 residues. V shed 5 bases and J 4 bases; nucleotides not matched to a gene: 3. CDR1 SGHTA and CDR2 FQGTGA come from the germline V gene. CDR3 DNA sequence: TGTGCCAGCAGCCTAGCGGGAGGGCCATACAATGAGCAGTTCTTC. It specifies CASSLAGGPYNEQFF.

The V gene is TRBV7-6, the J gene TRBJ2-1; D is unresolved. This CDR3 spans 17 amino acids. Per germline, CDR1 SGHVS and CDR2 FNYEAQ. V was clipped by 4 bases and J by 0 bases, with 16 bases between them. This CDR3 reads CASSSSPAFSSYNEQFF. The CDR3 region has the DNA TGTGCCAGCAGCTCTTCTCCCGCGTTTAGCTCCTACAATGAGCAGTTCTTC.

V gene TRBV7-8 combines with J gene TRBJ1-1; D unclear. The V end lost 4 bases, the J end lost 5 bases, and 23 bases lay between the germline ends. The CDR3 spans 17 residues. Germline CDR1 reads SGHVS; CDR2 reads FQNEAQ. The CDR3 loop reads CASSSGIAGFRRTEAFF. The CDR3 nucleotides are TGTGCCAGCAGCTCTGGGATTGCCGGGTTCCGGAGGACTGAAGCTTTCTTT.

In DNA, the CDR3 is TGTGCCAGCACTCCAGCGGGAGAAGGCTACGAGCAGTACTTC. Translating it yields CASTPAGEGYEQYF. V is TRBV5-5 and J is TRBJ2-7; 8 bases are a match to TRBD2. Per germline, CDR1 SGHKS and CDR2 YYEKEE (reference sequence). V shed 6 bases, J shed 3 bases, and the junction held 8 bases outside the gene matches. The CDR3 covers 14 residues.

This chain links TRBV7-2 with TRBJ1-1; TRBD1 matches at 7 bases. Germline V gene lookup returns CDR1 SGHTA and CDR2 FQGNSA. With V trimmed by 4 bases and J by 0 bases, 5 bases remained unmatched. This CDR3 has 15 residues. DNA for the CDR3: TGTGCCAGCAGCTCCGGGACAGTGGTGAACACTGAAGCTTTCTTT. Protein: CASSSGTVVNTEAFF. The variable domain in full, with the rest retrieved from reference TRBV7-2 and TRBJ1-1, is GAGVSQSPSNKVTEKGKDVELRCDPISGHTALYWYRQSLGQGLEFLIYFQGNSAPDKSGLPSDRFSAERTGGSVSTLTIQRTQQEDSAVYLCASSSGTVVNTEAFFGQGTRLTVV.

This sequence joins TRBV2 and TRBJ2-7, with 10 bases matching TRBD1. The CDR3 loop spans 15 amino acids. Germline V gene data show CDR1 as SNHLY and CDR2 as FYNNEI. The junction had 6 bases not matched to a gene; V was cut back by 4 bases and J by 3 bases. The CDR3 DNA is TGTGCCAGCAGTGCATCGACAGGGGGCTACTACGAGCAGTACTTC. Its protein product is CASSASTGGYYEQYF.

V is TRBV19 and J is TRBJ1-2, with D uncertain. Trimming cost V 6 bases and J 1 base, with 9 bases left between them. The CDR3 covers 13 residues. Germline lookup yields CDR1 LNHDA and CDR2 SQIVND (reference sequence). CDR3 amino acids: CASRAEVNYGYTF. CDR3 sequence (DNA): TGTGCCAGTAGGGCAGAAGTTAACTATGGCTACACCTTC.

CDR3 sequence: CASSPLEGITQYF. As DNA, the CDR3 is TGTGCCAGCAGTCCCCTGGAGGGCATCACCCAGTACTTC. The V and J genes are TRBV6-6 and TRBJ2-5; maybe TRBD2 (6 bases). Germline V CDR1 and CDR2: MNHNY, SVGAGI (reference sequence). CDR3 length: 13 residues. Trimming stripped 5 bases from V and 8 bases from J, with 15 bases between.

The chain carries TRBV19 and TRBJ1-1; D not certain. The V gene's germline CDR1 is LNHDA and CDR2 SQIVND (reference sequence). CDR3 length equals 14 residues. The V end lost 3 bases, the J end lost 1 base, and 9 bases lay between the germline ends. The CDR3 region has the DNA TGTGCCAGTAGTATGTCGCTGAGGAACACTGAAGCTTTCTTT. It is translated as CASSMSLRNTEAFF. Variable domain in full (rest from reference TRBV19 and TRBJ1-1): DGGITQSPKYLFRKEGQNVTLSCEQNLNHDAMYWYRQDPGQGLRLIYYSQIVNDFQKGDIAEGYSVSREKKESFPLTVTSAQKNPTAFYLCASSMSLRNTEAFFGQGTRLTVV.

The chain uses TRBV11-1 and TRBJ2-7, with D perhaps matching TRBD1 (5 bases). V shed 5 bases and J shed 4 bases, with 15 bases lying between them. CDR3 length: 14 amino acids. Germline lookup yields CDR1 SGHAT and CDR2 FQDESV (reference sequence). As DNA, the CDR3 is TGTGCCAGCAGCCGAATGGCAGGGTGGTACGAGCAGTACTTC. This codes for CASSRMAGWYEQYF.

This rearrangement joins TRBV4-2 to TRBJ2-7, with D perhaps TRBD1 (5 bases). Germline CDR1 LGHNA, CDR2 YNFKEQ. The CDR3 consists of 15 residues. With 1 base removed from V and 0 bases from J, the gap between germline ends came to 10 bases. The CDR3 DNA follows: TGTGCCAGCAGCCAAGTAGGGGAATACTCCTACGAGCAGTACTTC. This codes for CASSQVGEYSYEQYF.

V is TRBV6-6 and J is TRBJ1-2; D is perhaps TRBD1 (6 bases). Germline lookup yields CDR1 MNHNY and CDR2 SVGAGI (reference sequence). The CDR3 totals 15 residues. The V end was cut by 0 bases, the J end by 0 bases, with 8 bases between. In nucleotides, the CDR3 is TGTGCCAGCAGTTACTCCTGGACAGCTAACTATGGCTACACCTTC. This encodes CASSYSWTANYGYTF.

This chain uses TRBV15 with TRBJ2-5; 8 bases align to TRBD1. The CDR3 consists of 14 residues. J was trimmed by 3 bases and V by 1 base; bases with no gene match: 1. The germline CDR1 and CDR2 sequences are LNHNV and YYDKDF (reference sequence). DNA of the CDR3: TGTGCCACCAGCAGAGGGGACAGGAAAGAGACCCAGTACTTC. Protein: CATSRGDRKETQYF.

The chain uses TRBV6-1 and TRBJ2-7, with D perhaps TRBD1 (5 bases). Germline CDR1 MNHNS, CDR2 SASEGT. The length of the CDR3 is 12 residues. With 3 bases removed from V and 3 bases from J, the gap between germline ends came to 6 bases. The CDR3 sequence is CASSDRVYEQYF. The CDR3 coding sequence is TGTGCCAGCAGTGACAGGGTCTACGAGCAGTACTTC.

The rearrangement joins TRBV9 to TRBJ2-1, with TRBD2 identical over 8 bases. There are 17 residues in the CDR3. The germline V gene has CDR1 SGDLS and CDR2 YYNGEE. V lost 3 bases and J lost 0; bases outside the gene matches: 8. CDR3 in amino acids: CASSAPERESSYNEQFF. Written as DNA, the CDR3 is TGTGCCAGCAGCGCCCCAGAGCGGGAGAGCTCCTACAATGAGCAGTTCTTC. The full variable domain, rest sourced from reference TRBV9 and TRBJ2-1, is DSGVTQTPKHLITATGQRVTLRCSPRSGDLSVYWYQQSLDQGLQFLIQYYNGEERAKGNILERFSAQQFPDLHSELNLSSLELGDSALYFCASSAPERESSYNEQFFGPGTRLTVL.

The V gene is TRBV5-1, the J gene TRBJ1-5; perhaps TRBD1 as D (5 bases). Germline V CDR1 and CDR2: SGHRS, YFSETQ. The CDR3 extends over 13 amino acids. V lost 2 bases, J lost 5 bases, and 8 bases lay in between. CDR3 sequence reads: CASSFSGDQPQHF. The CDR3 region has the DNA TGCGCCAGCAGCTTCTCGGGGGATCAGCCCCAGCATTTT. Using reference TRBV5-1 and TRBJ1-5 for the parts outside the CDR3, the full variable domain is KAGVTQTPRYLIKTRGQQVTLSCSPISGHRSVSWYQQTPGQGLQFLFEYFSETQRNKGNFPGRFSGRQFSNSRSEMNVSTLELGDSALYLCASSFSGDQPQHFGDGTRLSIL.

The genes are TRBV30 and TRBJ1-2, with D possibly matching TRBD1 (6 bases). The CDR3 runs 14 residues. Trimming cost V 1 base and J 8 bases, with 17 bases left between them. Looked up from germline, CDR1 is GTSNPN and CDR2 is SVGIG (reference sequence). CDR3 region: CAWSDGGTGLGYTF. CDR3 bases: TGTGCCTGGAGTGACGGTGGTACAGGGCTAGGCTACACCTTC.

In this sample, this clone turned up a few times. V is TRBV10-3 and J is TRBJ1-3; D is perhaps TRBD1 (6 bases). Per germline, CDR1 ENHRY and CDR2 SYGVKD. Trimming removed 8 bases at V and 7 bases at J, with 6 bases between. There are 10 residues in the CDR3. The CDR3 sequence is CAIGGNTIYF. CDR3 nucleotides: TGTGCCATCGGGGGCAACACCATATATTTT.

The rearrangement uses TRBV7-2 and TRBJ2-7, with 7 bases matching TRBD2. With V trimmed by 5 bases and J by 5 bases, 12 bases remained unmatched. Germline CDR1 SGHTA, CDR2 FQGNSA. CDR3 size: 15 residues. DNA of the CDR3: TGTGCCAGCAGCCTTCGGGCGGGAGAACCCCACGAGCAGTACTTC. This translates into CASSLRAGEPHEQYF.